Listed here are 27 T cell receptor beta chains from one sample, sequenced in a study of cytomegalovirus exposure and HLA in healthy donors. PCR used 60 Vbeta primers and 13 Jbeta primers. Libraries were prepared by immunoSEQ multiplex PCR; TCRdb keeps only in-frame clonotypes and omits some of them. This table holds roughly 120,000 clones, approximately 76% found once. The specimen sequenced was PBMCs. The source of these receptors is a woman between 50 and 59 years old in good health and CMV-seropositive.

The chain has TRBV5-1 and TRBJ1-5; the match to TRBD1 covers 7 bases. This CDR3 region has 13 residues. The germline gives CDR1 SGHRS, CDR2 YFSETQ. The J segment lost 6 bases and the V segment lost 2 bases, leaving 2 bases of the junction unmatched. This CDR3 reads CASSFAGGQPQHF. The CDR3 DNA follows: TGCGCCAGCAGCTTTGCAGGGGGTCAGCCCCAGCATTTT. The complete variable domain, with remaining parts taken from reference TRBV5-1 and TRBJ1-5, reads KAGVTQTPRYLIKTRGQQVTLSCSPISGHRSVSWYQQTPGQGLQFLFEYFSETQRNKGNFPGRFSGRQFSNSRSEMNVSTLELGDSALYLCASSFAGGQPQHFGDGTRLSIL.

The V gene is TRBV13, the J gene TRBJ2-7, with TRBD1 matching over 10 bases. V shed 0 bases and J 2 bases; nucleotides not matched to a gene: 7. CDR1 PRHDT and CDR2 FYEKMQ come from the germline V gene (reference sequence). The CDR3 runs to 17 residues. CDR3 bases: TGTGCCAGCAGCTTAGGCCTTGGGACAGGGGACCCCTACGAGCAGTACTTC. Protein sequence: CASSLGLGTGDPYEQYF.

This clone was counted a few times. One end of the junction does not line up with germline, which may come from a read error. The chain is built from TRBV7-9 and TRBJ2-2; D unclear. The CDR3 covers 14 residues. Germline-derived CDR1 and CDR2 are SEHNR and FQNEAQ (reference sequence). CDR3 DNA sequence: TGTTCCAGCAGCGAAAAGGATGAGGTCGGGGAGCTGTTTTTT. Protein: CSSSEKDEVGELFF.

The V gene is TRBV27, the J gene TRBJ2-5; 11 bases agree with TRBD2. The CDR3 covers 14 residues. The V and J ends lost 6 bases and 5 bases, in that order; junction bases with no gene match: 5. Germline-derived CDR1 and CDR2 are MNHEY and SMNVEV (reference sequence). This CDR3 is CASRLAGGPETQYF. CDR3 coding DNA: TGTGCCAGCAGGCTAGCGGGGGGCCCTGAGACCCAGTACTTC.

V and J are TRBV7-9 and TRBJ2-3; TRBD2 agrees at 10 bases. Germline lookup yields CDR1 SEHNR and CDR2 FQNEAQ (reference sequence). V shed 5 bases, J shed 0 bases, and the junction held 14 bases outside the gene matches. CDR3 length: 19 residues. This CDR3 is CASSLSSGGDFFSTDTQYF. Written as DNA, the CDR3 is TGTGCCAGCAGCCTCTCTAGCGGGGGCGATTTTTTTAGCACAGATACGCAGTATTTT.

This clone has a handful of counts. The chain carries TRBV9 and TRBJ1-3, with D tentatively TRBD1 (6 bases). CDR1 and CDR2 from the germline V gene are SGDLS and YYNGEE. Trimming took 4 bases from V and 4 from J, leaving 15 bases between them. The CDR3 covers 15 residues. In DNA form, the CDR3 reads TGTGCCAGCAGCCTGAATCAGGGGACCGGAAACACCATATATTTT. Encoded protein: CASSLNQGTGNTIYF.

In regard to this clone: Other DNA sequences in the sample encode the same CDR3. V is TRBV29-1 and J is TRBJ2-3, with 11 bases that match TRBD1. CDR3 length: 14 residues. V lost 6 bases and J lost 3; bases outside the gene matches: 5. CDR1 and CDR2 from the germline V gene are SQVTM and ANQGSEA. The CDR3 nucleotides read TGCAGCGTCGGACAGGGGGCCGTTACAGATACGCAGTATTTT. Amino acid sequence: CSVGQGAVTDTQYF.

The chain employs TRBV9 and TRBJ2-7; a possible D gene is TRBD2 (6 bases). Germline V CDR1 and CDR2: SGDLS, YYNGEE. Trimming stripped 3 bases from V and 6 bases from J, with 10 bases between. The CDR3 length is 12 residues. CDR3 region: CASSARDSEQYF. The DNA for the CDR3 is TGTGCCAGCAGCGCCCGGGACTCCGAGCAGTACTTC.

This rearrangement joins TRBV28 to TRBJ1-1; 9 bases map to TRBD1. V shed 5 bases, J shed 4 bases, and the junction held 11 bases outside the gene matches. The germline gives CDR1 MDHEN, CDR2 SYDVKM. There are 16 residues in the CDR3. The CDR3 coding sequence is TGTGCCAGCAGTGAATTCCTGACAGGGGGGGTCACTGAAGCTTTCTTT. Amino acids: CASSEFLTGGVTEAFF.

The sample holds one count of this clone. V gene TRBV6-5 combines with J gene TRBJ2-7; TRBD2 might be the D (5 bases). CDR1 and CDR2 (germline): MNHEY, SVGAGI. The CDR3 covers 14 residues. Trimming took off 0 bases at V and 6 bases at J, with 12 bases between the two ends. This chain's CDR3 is CASSYSLGETEQYF. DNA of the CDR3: TGTGCCAGCAGTTACTCTCTTGGGGAGACCGAGCAGTACTTC.

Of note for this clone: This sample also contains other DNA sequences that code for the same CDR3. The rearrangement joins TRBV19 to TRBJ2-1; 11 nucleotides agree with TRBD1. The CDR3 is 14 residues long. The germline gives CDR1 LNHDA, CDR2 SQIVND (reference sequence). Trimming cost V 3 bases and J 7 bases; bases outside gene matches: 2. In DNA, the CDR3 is TGTGCCAGTAGTATTGGGACAGGGGGAAATGAGCAGTTCTTC. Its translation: CASSIGTGGNEQFF.

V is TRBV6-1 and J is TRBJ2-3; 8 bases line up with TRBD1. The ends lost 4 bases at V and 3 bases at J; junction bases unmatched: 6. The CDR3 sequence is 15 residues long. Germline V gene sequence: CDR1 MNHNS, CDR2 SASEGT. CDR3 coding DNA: TGTGCCAGCAGTGGTCAGACAGGGGCGACAGATACGCAGTATTTT. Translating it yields CASSGQTGATDTQYF.

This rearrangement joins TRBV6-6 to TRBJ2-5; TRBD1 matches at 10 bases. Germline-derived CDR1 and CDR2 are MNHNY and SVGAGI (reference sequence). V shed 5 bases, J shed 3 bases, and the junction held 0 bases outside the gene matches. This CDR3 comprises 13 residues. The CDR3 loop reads CASSGTGEETQYF. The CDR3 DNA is TGTGCCAGCAGTGGGACAGGGGAAGAGACCCAGTACTTC.

The DNA for the CDR3 is TGTGCCAGCTCACCGCAGTCCGTTAGCAATCAGCCCCAGCATTTT. It translates to CASSPQSVSNQPQHF. The chain joins TRBV18 to TRBJ1-5; D gene ambiguous. The V end was cut by 3 bases, the J end by 0 bases, with 9 bases between. The germline V gene encodes CDR1 KGHSH and CDR2 LQKENI. This CDR3 spans 15 amino acids.

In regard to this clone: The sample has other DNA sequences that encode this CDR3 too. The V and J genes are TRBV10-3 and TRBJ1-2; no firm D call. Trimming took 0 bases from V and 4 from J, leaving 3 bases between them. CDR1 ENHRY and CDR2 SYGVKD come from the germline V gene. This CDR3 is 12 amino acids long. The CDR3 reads CAISESSYGYTF. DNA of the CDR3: TGTGCCATCAGTGAGTCGAGCTATGGCTACACCTTC.

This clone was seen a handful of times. Here the CDR3 DNA reads TGTGCCAGCAGCCAGGACAGGGGCCTCACAGATACGCAGTATTTT. Protein product: CASSQDRGLTDTQYF. The rearrangement uses TRBV7-2 and TRBJ2-3, with 9 bases identical to TRBD1. The CDR3 spans 15 residues. Looked up from germline, CDR1 is SGHTA and CDR2 is FQGNSA. The ends lost 5 bases at V and 2 bases at J; junction bases unmatched: 5.

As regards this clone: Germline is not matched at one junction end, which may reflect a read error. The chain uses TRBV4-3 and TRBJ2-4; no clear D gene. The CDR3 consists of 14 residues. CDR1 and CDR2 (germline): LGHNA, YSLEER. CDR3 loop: CASSQDQGTNSQYF. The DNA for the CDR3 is TGCGCCAGCAGCCAAGATCAAGGAACAAACAGTCAGTACTTC.

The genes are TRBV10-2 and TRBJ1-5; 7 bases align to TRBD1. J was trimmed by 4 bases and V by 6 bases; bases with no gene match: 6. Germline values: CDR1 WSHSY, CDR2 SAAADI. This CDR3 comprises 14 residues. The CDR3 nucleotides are TGCGCCAGCAGCCCTACAGGGGATAATCAGCCCCAGCATTTT. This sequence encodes CASSPTGDNQPQHF.

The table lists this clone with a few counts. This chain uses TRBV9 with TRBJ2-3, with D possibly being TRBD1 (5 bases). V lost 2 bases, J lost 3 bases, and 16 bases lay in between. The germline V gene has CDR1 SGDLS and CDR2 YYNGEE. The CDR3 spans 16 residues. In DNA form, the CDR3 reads TGTGCCAGCAGCGTCTCGGCTAACCCAGGGACAGATACGCAGTATTTT. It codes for CASSVSANPGTDTQYF.

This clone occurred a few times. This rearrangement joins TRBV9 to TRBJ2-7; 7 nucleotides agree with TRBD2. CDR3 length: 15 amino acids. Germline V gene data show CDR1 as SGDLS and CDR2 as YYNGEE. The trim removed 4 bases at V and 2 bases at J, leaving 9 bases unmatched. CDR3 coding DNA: TGTGCCAGCAGCTTTTTTGATAGCGGGCCCTACGAGCAGTACTTC. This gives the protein CASSFFDSGPYEQYF.

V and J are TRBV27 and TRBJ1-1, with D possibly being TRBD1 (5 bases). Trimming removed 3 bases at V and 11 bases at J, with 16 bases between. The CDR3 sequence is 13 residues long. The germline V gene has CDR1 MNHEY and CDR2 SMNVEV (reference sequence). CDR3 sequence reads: CASSFYQGIKAFF. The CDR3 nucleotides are TGTGCCAGCAGTTTTTATCAGGGTATTAAGGCTTTCTTT.

The CDR3 sequence: CASSFPVDSMNTEAFF. CDR3 DNA sequence: TGTGCCAGCAGCTTCCCCGTGGACAGTATGAACACTGAAGCTTTCTTT. The chain carries TRBV5-4 and TRBJ1-1, with a possible D match to TRBD1 (6 bases). V gave up 2 bases and J gave up 0 bases, with 14 bases separating them. Germline CDR1 SGHNT, CDR2 YYREEE (reference sequence). This CDR3 is built from 16 residues.

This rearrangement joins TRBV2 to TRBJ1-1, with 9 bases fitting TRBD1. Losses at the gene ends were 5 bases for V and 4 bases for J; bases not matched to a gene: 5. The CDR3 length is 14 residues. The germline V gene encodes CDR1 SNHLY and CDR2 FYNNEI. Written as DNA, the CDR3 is TGTGCCAGCAGTACAGGGGGCTCTGGCACTGAAGCTTTCTTT. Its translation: CASSTGGSGTEAFF.

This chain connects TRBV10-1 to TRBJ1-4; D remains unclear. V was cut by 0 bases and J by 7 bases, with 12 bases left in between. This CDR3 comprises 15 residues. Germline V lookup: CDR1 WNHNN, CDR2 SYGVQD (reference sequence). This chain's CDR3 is CASSESTSLSEKLFF. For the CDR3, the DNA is TGCGCCAGCAGTGAGTCGACTTCCCTCTCTGAAAAACTGTTTTTT.

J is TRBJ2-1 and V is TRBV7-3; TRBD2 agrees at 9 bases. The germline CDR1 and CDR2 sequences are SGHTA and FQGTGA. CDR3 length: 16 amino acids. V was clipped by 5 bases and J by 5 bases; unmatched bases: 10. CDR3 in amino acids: CASSLVAGEHHNEQFF. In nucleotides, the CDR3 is TGTGCCAGCAGCCTAGTAGCGGGGGAACACCACAATGAGCAGTTCTTC. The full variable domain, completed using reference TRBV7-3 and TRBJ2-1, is GAGVSQTPSNKVTEKGKYVELRCDPISGHTALYWYRQSLGQGPEFLIYFQGTGAADDSGLPNDRFFAVRPEGSVSTLKIQRTERGDSAVYLCASSLVAGEHHNEQFFGPGTRLTVL.

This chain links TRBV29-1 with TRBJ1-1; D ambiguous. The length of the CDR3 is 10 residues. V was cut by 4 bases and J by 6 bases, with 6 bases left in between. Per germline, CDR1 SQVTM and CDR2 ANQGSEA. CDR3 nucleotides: TGCAGCGTTGCTAACGCTGAAGCTTTCTTT. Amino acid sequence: CSVANAEAFF.

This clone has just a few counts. This CDR3 is CASSQATEYNEQFF. CDR3 DNA: TGCGCCAGCAGCCAAGCGACAGAGTACAATGAGCAGTTCTTC. The rearrangement uses TRBV4-3 and TRBJ2-1, with a possible D match to TRBD1 (5 bases). Trimming took off 1 base at V and 4 bases at J, with 8 bases between the two ends. Germline V gives CDR1 LGHNA, CDR2 YSLEER. This CDR3 contains 14 residues.